Listed below are T cell receptor beta chains from one sample, sequenced in a study of identical twins. TCRdb reprocessed the 5' RACE reads with MiXCR, giving one entry per CDR3 protein. The sample carries hundreds of thousands of distinct CDR3 sequences, approximately 7% recorded once. The data were also submitted as part of a second study, on yellow fever vaccine responses in identical twins.

The sample consisted of memory (CD45RO+) T cells sorted from blood. Receptor source: a woman under 30 in good health. Both conserved end residues are part of each CDR3. Fields, in order: J gene, V gene, D gene, clone size, CDR3 DNA, CDR3 protein. D genes are given only for firm matches. Clone size is stated in some rows and not others, as once, few, many or a class when expanded.

TRBJ2-2 TRBV12-3/TRBV12-4 TRBD2 - TGTGCCAGCAGTTTGGGGCTAGCGGGAGTGATCGGGGAGCTGTTTTTT CASSLGLAGVIGELFF
TRBJ2-1 TRBV6-1 TRBD2 many TGTGCCAGCAGCCCGGGACTAGCGGGAGGGAGCTCCTACAATGAGCAGTTCTTC CASSPGLAGGSSYNEQFF
TRBJ1-1 TRBV7-8 - many TGTGCCAGCAGCTTCGACAGGAGTAAAACTGAAGCTTTCTTT CASSFDRSKTEAFF
TRBJ1-4 TRBV20-1 TRBD1 - TGCAGTGCTGGAGGACAGGCCGCTTACGAGGAAAAACTGTTTTTT CSAGGQAAYEEKLFF
TRBJ2-1 TRBV5-1 TRBD1 many TGCGCCAGCAGCTTGGACCCAGGGGGATACAATGAGCAGTTCTTC CASSLDPGGYNEQFF
TRBJ2-3 TRBV2 TRBD2 few TGTGCCAGCAGTGATCTAGCGGGGGTCACAGATACGCAGTATTTT CASSDLAGVTDTQYF
TRBJ2-3 TRBV5-1 TRBD2 many TGCGCCAGCAGCTCCCAAAGCGGGGGGGCCGGAGATACGCAGTATTTT CASSSQSGGAGDTQYF
TRBJ2-1 TRBV20-1 TRBD2 many TGCAGTGCCCTACAGCCTAGCGGCCACGTAGCCTATGAGCAGTTCTTC CSALQPSGHVAYEQFF
TRBJ2-4 TRBV27 - once TGTGCCAGGGGTGAGAGAGGGACGGATCCTTTAGCCAAAAACCTTCAGTACTTC CARGERGTDPLAKNLQYF
TRBJ2-2 TRBV24-1 - - TGTGCCACCAGTGCTCAGGGTACCGGGGAGCTGTTTTTT CATSAQGTGELFF
TRBJ2-3 TRBV20-1 TRBD2 - TGCAGTGCTAGGGGGTTGGCGGGAGGGCCGAGCACAGATACGCAGTATTTT CSARGLAGGPSTDTQYF
TRBJ2-1 TRBV6-5 TRBD2 many TGTGCCAGCAGTTACTCGTTCACGGGAGGGTCCTCCTACAATGAGCAGTTCTTC CASSYSFTGGSSYNEQFF